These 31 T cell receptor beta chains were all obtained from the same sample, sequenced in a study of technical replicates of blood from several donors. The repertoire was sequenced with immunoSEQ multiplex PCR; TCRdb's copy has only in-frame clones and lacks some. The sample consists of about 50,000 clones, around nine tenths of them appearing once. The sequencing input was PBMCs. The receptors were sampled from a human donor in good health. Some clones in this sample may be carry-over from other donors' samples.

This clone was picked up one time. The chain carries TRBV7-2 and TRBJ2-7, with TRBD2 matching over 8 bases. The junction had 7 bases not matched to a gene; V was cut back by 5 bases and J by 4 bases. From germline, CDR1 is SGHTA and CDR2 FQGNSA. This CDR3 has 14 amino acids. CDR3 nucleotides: TGTGCCAGCAGCCGCAGCGGGGGCCCGTACGAGCAGTACTTC. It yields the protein CASSRSGGPYEQYF.

CDR3 region: CASSLGGGAIAFGYTF. DNA for the CDR3: TGTGCCAGCAGCTTAGGAGGGGGCGCGATTGCGTTTGGCTACACCTTC. This sequence joins TRBV13 and TRBJ1-2; TRBD1 matches at 7 bases. After removal of 0 bases from V and 7 bases from J, the junction contained 11 bases not matched to a gene. The germline V gene encodes CDR1 PRHDT and CDR2 FYEKMQ (reference sequence). CDR3 length: 16 residues.

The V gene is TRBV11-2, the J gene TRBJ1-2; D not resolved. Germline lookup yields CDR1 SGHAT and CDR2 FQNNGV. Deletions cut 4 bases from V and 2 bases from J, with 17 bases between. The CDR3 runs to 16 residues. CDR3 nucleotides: TGTGCCAGCAGCTCCCCCACGGGGTATGGGAACTATGGCTACACCTTC. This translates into CASSSPTGYGNYGYTF.

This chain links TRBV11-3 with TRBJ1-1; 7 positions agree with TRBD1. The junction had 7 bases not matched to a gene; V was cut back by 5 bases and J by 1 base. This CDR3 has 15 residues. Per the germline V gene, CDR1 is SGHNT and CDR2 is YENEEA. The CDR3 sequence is CASSQTGRRNTEAFF. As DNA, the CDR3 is TGTGCCAGCAGCCAGACAGGGAGACGGAACACTGAAGCTTTCTTT.

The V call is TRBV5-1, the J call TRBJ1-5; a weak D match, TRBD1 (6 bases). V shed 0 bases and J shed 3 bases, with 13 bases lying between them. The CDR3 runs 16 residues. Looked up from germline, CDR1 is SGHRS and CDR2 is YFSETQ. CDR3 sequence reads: CASSLEYRAFNQPQHF. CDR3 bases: TGCGCCAGCAGCTTGGAATACAGGGCCTTCAATCAGCCCCAGCATTTT.

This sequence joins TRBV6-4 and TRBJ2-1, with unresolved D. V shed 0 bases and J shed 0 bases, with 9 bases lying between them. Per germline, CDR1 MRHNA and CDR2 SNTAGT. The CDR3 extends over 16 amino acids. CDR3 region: CASSDSISSSYNEQFF. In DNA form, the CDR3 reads TGTGCCAGCAGTGACTCCATATCTAGCTCCTACAATGAGCAGTTCTTC.

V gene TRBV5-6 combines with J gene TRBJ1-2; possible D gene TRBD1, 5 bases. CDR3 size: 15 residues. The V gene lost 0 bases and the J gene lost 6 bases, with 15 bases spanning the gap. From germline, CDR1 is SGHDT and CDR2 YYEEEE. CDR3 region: CASSLDFPGENGYTF. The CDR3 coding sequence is TGTGCCAGCAGCTTGGATTTCCCGGGGGAGAATGGCTACACCTTC.

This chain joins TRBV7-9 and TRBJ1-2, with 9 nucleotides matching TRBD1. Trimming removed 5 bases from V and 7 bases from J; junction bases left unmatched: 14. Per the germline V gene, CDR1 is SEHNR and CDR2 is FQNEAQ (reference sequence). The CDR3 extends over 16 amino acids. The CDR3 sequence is CASSPDVGQGFGGYTF. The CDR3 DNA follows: TGTGCCAGCAGCCCTGACGTGGGACAGGGCTTTGGTGGCTACACCTTC.

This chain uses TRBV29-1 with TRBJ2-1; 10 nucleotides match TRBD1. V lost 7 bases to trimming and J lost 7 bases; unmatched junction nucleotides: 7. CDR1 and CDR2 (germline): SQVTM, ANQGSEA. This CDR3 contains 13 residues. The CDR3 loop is CSARTGGENEQFF. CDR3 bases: TGCAGCGCCAGGACAGGGGGAGAGAATGAGCAGTTCTTC.

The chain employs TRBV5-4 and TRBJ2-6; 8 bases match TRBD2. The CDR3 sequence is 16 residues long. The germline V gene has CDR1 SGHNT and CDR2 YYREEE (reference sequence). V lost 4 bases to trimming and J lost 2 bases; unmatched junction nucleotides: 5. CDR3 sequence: CASSGLGGAGANVLTF. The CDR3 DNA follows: TGTGCCAGCAGCGGCCTCGGGGGGGCTGGGGCCAACGTCCTGACTTTC.

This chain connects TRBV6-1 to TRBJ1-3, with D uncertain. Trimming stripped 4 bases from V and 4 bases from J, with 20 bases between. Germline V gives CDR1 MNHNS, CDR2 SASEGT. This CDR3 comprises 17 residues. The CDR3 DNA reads TGTGCCAGCAGTGCAAGGGTGACGGGGAGTCGAGGAAACACCATATATTTT. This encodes CASSARVTGSRGNTIYF.

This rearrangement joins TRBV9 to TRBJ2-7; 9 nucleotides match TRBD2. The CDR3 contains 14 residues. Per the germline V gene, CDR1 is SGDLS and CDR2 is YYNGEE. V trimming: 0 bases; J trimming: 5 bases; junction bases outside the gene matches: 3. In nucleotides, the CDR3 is TGTGCCAGCAGCGTAGTTAGCGGGAGCCACGAGCAGTACTTC. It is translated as CASSVVSGSHEQYF.

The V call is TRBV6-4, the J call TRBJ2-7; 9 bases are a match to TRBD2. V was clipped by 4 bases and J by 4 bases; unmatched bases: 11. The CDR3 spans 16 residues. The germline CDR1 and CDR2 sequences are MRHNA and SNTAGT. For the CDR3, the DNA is TGTGCCAGCAGTGGCCCACCTAGCGGGGTTAAATACGAGCAGTACTTC. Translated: CASSGPPSGVKYEQYF.

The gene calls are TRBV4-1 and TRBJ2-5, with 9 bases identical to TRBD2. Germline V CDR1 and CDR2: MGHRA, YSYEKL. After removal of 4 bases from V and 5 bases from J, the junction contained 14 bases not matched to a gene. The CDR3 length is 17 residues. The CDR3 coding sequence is TGCGCCAGCAGCCGAGTCGCGGTTAGAAGCGGGGGGGAGACCCAGTACTTC. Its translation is CASSRVAVRSGGETQYF.

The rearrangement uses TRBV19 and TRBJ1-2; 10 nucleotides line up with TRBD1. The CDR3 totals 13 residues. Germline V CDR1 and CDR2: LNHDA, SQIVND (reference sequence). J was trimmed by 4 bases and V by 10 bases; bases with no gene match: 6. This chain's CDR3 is CATKRDRGYGYTF. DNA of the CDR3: TGTGCCACGAAAAGGGACAGGGGCTATGGCTACACCTTC.

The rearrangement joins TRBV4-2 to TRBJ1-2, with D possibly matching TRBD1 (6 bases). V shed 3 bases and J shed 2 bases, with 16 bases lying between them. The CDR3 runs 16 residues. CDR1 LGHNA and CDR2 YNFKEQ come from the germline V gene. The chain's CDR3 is CASSHVTGTNNYGYTF. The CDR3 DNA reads TGTGCCAGCAGCCACGTAACCGGGACAAACAACTATGGCTACACCTTC.

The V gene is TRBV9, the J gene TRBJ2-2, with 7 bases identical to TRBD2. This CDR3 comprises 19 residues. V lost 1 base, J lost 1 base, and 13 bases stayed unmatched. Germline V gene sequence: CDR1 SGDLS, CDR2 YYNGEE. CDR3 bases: TGTGCCAGCAGCGTACAGGGAAAAGGAGGGGAGGGGAACACCGGGGAGCTGTTTTTT. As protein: CASSVQGKGGEGNTGELFF.

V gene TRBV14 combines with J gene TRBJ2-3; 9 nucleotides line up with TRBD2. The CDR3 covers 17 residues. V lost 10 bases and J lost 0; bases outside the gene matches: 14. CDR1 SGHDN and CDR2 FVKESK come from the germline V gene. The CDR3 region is CAIESLAGLSSTDTQYF. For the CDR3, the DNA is TGTGCCATCGAATCACTAGCGGGCCTAAGCAGCACAGATACGCAGTATTTT.

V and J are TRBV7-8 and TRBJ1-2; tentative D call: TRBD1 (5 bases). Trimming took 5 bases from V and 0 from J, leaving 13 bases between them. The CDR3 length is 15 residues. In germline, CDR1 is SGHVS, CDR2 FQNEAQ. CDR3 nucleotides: TGTGCCAGCAGCCCCCTGGGGCTAGCTAACTATGGCTACACCTTC. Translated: CASSPLGLANYGYTF.

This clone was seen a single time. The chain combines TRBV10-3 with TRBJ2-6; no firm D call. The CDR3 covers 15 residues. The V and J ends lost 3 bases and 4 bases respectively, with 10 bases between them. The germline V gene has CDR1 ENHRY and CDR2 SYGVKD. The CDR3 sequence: CAISDARVGANVLTF. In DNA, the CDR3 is TGTGCCATCAGTGATGCCCGGGTCGGGGCCAACGTCCTGACTTTC.

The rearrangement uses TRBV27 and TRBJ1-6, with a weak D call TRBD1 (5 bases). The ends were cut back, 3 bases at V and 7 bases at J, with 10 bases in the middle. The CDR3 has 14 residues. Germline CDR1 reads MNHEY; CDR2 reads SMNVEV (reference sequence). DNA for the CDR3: TGTGCCAGCAGTTTGGAGGGGAACAATTCACCCCTCCACTTT. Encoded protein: CASSLEGNNSPLHF.

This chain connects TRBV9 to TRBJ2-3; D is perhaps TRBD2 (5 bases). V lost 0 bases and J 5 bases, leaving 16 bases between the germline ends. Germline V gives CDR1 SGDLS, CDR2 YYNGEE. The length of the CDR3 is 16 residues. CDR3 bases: TGTGCCAGCAGCGTAGCTCCCCCCCCAGCGGTAGATACGCAGTATTTT. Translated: CASSVAPPPAVDTQYF.

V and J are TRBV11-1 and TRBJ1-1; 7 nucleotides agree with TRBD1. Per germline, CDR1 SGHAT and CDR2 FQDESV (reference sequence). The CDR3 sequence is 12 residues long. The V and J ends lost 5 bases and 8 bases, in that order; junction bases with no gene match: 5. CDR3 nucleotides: TGTGCCAGCAGCCCCGACAGGGTGGAAGCTTTCTTT. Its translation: CASSPDRVEAFF. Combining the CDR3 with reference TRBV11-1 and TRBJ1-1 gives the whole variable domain EAEVAQSPRYKITEKSQAVAFWCDPISGHATLYWYRQILGQGPELLVQFQDESVVDDSQLPKDRFSAERLKGVDSTLKIQPAELGDSAMYLCASSPDRVEAFFGQGTRLTVV.

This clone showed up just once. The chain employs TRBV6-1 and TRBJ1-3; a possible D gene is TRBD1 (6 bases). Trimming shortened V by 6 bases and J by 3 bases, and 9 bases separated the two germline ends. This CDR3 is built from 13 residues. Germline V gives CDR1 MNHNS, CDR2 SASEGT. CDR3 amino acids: CASSQTGGNTIYF. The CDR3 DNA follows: TGTGCCAGCAGCCAGACAGGTGGAAACACCATATATTTT.

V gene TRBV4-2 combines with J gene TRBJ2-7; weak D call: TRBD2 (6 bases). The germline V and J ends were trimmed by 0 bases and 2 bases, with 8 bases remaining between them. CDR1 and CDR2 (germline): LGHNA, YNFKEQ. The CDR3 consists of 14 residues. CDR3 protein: CASSQETRAYEQYF. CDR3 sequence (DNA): TGTGCCAGCAGCCAAGAGACTAGAGCCTACGAGCAGTACTTC.

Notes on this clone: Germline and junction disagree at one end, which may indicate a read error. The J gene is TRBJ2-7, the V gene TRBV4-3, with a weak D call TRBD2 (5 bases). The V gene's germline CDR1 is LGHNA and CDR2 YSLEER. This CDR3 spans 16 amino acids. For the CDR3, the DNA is TGCGCCAGCAGCAAAGAACGGGGAGAGGGATCCTACGAGCAGTACTTC. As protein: CASSKERGEGSYEQYF.

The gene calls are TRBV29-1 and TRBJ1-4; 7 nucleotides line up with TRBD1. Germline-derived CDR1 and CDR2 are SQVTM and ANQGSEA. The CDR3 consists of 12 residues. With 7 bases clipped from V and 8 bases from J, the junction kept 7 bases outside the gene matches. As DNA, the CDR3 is TGCAGCGCCGGGACAGTCCGAGAAAAACTGTTTTTT. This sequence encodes CSAGTVREKLFF.

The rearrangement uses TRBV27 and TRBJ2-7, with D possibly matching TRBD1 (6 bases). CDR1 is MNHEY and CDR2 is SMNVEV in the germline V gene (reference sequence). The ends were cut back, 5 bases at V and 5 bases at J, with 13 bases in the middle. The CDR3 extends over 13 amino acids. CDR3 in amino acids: CASSHRVSNEQYF. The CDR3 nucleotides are TGTGCCAGCAGTCACAGGGTTAGCAACGAGCAGTACTTC.

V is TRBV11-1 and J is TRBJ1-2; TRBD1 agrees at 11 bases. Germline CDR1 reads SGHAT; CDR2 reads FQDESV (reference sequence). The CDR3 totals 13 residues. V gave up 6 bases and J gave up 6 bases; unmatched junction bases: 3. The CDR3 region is CASSGDRGNGYTF. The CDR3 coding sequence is TGTGCCAGCAGTGGGGACAGGGGGAATGGCTACACCTTC.

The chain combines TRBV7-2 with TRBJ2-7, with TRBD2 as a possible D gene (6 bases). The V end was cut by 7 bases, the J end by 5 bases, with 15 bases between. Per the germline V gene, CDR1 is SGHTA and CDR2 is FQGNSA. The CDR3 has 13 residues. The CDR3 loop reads CASTPAGLNEQYF. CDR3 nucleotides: TGTGCCAGCACCCCGGCGGGACTCAACGAGCAGTACTTC.

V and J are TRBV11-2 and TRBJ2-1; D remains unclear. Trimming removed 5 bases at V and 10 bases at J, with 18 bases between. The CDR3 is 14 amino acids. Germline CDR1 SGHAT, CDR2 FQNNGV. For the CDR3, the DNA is TGTGCCAGCAGCCCCAACCAGGCGCCCCGGGAGCAGTTCTTC. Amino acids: CASSPNQAPREQFF.